This TCR beta chain is drawn from a study of cytomegalovirus exposure and HLA in healthy donors. The study's findings and limits: Among TCR beta chains of equal frequency, HLA-associated ones were more clonally expanded in a later analysis.

Though probably carrying unrecorded immune exposures, donors were nominally healthy at sampling. In germline, CDR1 is LNHDA, CDR2 SQIVND (reference sequence). This CDR3 has 12 amino acids. Deletions cut 5 bases from V and 6 bases from J, with 8 bases between. Notes on this clone: The target antigen is unknown.

The PCR made use of 60 Vbeta and 13 Jbeta primers. Repertoires were generated with immunoSEQ multiplex PCR, while TCRdb's copy carries only in-frame clones and drops some. The repertoire includes 150,000 to 180,000 clones, about three quarters of them detected once, and 4% to 4.5% sits in the top ten. The rearrangement joins TRBV19 to TRBJ1-5, with D maybe TRBD1 (5 bases). The material sequenced was PBMCs. This sequence was found in a woman in her forties in good health and CMV-seronegative. The CDR3: CASSPQGQPQHF. As DNA, the CDR3 is TGTGCCAGTAGTCCGCAGGGTCAGCCCCAGCATTTT.